In this sample, the clone carrying this TCR beta chain turned up once. This sample is drawn from a study of T cells in narcolepsy. In germline, CDR1 is MRHNA, CDR2 SNTAGT. The CDR3 length is 18 residues. Trimming pared 2 bases from V and 6 bases from J, leaving 26 bases between. Method: immunoSEQ multiplex PCR; TCRdb's copy keeps in-frame clones and lacks some. Here the sample spans tens of thousands of clones, approximately 83% being singletons. Specimen: CD45RA- memory CD4+ T cells from PBMCs. This receptor was obtained from a human donor with narcolepsy. This rearrangement joins TRBV6-4 to TRBJ2-7; the D gene is possibly TRBD2 (7 bases). The CDR3 DNA sequence: TGTGCCAGCAGTGACCCCCCACCGGCGGGGGCTATGGTTTGCGAGCAGTACTTC. This translates into CASSDPPPAGAMVCEQYF.